This passage covers 7 T cell receptor beta chains from one sample sequenced in a study of shared clonotypes between healthy human individuals. This table comes from immunoSEQ multiplex PCR, and its TCRdb copy is limited to in-frame clones, with some not included. The sample has some 2,500,000 clones, 85% to 95% seen once; the top ten hold approximately 0.41%. Sequencing was performed on naive CD4+ T cells from PBMCs. Noted subset: CD45RA+ positively selected. The receptors come from a man aged 18 to 30 in good health. Some clones in this sample may be carry-over from other donors' samples.

The V gene is TRBV9, the J gene TRBJ2-3; a weak D match, TRBD2 (5 bases). Germline values: CDR1 SGDLS, CDR2 YYNGEE. V shed 0 bases and J shed 2 bases, with 19 bases lying between them. The CDR3 runs to 18 residues. The CDR3 sequence is CASSVGWAGRNPTDTQYF. CDR3 in DNA: TGTGCCAGCAGCGTAGGGTGGGCGGGCCGGAATCCCACAGATACGCAGTATTTT. Based on the CDR3 plus reference TRBV9 and TRBJ2-3, the full variable domain is DSGVTQTPKHLITATGQRVTLRCSPRSGDLSVYWYQQSLDQGLQFLIQYYNGEERAKGNILERFSAQQFPDLHSELNLSSLELGDSALYFCASSVGWAGRNPTDTQYFGPGTRLTVL.

This chain links TRBV11-1 with TRBJ2-2; 7 nucleotides agree with TRBD2. There are 18 residues in the CDR3. Germline-derived CDR1 and CDR2 are SGHAT and FQDESV (reference sequence). Unmatched junction bases numbered 13, after V lost 2 bases and J lost 4 bases. CDR3 amino acids: CASSLFSGGRSVTGELFF. CDR3 nucleotides: TGTGCCAGCAGCTTATTCTCGGGCGGGAGAAGTGTCACCGGGGAGCTGTTTTTT.

The chain couples TRBV29-1 to TRBJ2-7; 8 bases are shared with TRBD1. This CDR3 spans 14 amino acids. J lost 6 bases, V lost 7 bases, and 14 bases had no gene match. Germline V CDR1 and CDR2: SQVTM, ANQGSEA. CDR3 DNA: TGCAGCGCTTGTCGTTCGCAGGGGGCATGCGAGCAGTACTTC. Translated, it gives CSACRSQGACEQYF.

The chain recombines TRBV6-1 with TRBJ2-5; D ambiguous. The CDR3 spans 12 residues. CDR1 and CDR2 (germline): MNHNS, SASEGT. The ends were cut back, 4 bases at V and 3 bases at J, with 6 bases in the middle. CDR3: CASSAFKETQYF. DNA of the CDR3: TGTGCCAGCAGTGCTTTTAAAGAGACCCAGTACTTC.

The V call is TRBV5-4, the J call TRBJ2-1; TRBD2 aligns across 11 bases. The CDR3 is 16 amino acids. J was trimmed by 4 bases and V by 4 bases; bases with no gene match: 7. Germline lookup yields CDR1 SGHNT and CDR2 YYREEE (reference sequence). The CDR3 DNA sequence: TGTGCCAGCAGCGCACCGACTAGCGGGAAATACAATGAGCAGTTCTTC. Translation: CASSAPTSGKYNEQFF.

A single count supports this clone. The rearrangement joins TRBV4-3 to TRBJ1-6; 7 bases fit TRBD1. Germline V gene sequence: CDR1 LGHNA, CDR2 YSLEER. The CDR3 spans 15 residues. V shed 4 bases, J shed 8 bases, and the junction held 8 bases outside the gene matches. The DNA for the CDR3 is TGCGCCAGCAGCCCTAGACAGGGTGAAGATTCACCCCTCCACTTT. This codes for CASSPRQGEDSPLHF.

The V and J genes are TRBV27 and TRBJ2-7, with a weak D call TRBD2 (6 bases). CDR1 MNHEY and CDR2 SMNVEV come from the germline V gene (reference sequence). This CDR3 comprises 14 residues. The V and J ends lost 5 bases and 4 bases respectively, with 15 bases between them. For the CDR3, the DNA is TGTGCCAGCAGTCCCCAGGCCCGGGGGTACGAGCAGTACTTC. This codes for CASSPQARGYEQYF.